Detailed here is one T cell receptor beta chain. This receptor's antigen is unknown. Base qualities are missing; no much larger clone stands one base away. The CDR3 goes from the cysteine to the phenylalanine over 14 residues. Of the read, only the CDR3 DNA is kept; its 42 bases are in frame from base 1. Per the germline V gene, SGHRS is the CDR1 and YFSETQ is the CDR2. V is clipped by 10 bases and J by 6 bases, and the sequence between their germline boundaries is 20 bases long. The data belong to a study of blood T cell repertoires in COVID-19 (dated by TCRdb to 2020 to 2021). Background for the entire study: Samples from collaborators originated in the United States, Italy and Spain and spanned both the acute and convalescent phases of COVID-19. Samples were obtained from the ongoing ImmuneRACE study (first 160 participants) and from 1,254 subjects provided by 6 global collaborators. A freely available public database, intended as a resource for researchers studying the immune response to SARS-CoV-2, is where the repertoires were released. Where HLA class I and class II types were available, the types were taken from metadata supplied by the sample provider, not from assay-based typing. Deeply sampled blood TCRbeta repertoires from subjects exposed to, actively infected with, or recovered from COVID-19 were included in the dataset. The prospective study material was composed of cDNA or gDNA derived from T cells, B-cell-depleted T cells, or PBMCs. A de-identified subject ID, COVID-19 status, age in years and sex were almost always included in the sample metadata.

The immunoSEQ Assay, a bias-controlled multiplex PCR, was used to amplify TCRbeta CDR3 regions from genomic DNA. The authors' analysis ran thus. The number of nucleated cells in each sample was estimated by amplification of reference gene primers within the assay. To quantify the absolute abundance of each unique TCRbeta CDR3 rearrangement, sequence reads were collapsed and filtered. For each sample, productive Simpson clonality was calculated as the square root of Simpson's diversity index over productive rearrangements. What TCRdb holds here is the immuneACCESS table cut down to in-frame rearrangements. Part of the clones is not present; checked against another copy, under half of the missing clones reflect an unresolved V gene, and the others are unexplained. V, J and clone size derive from that table, while D and trimming were established from the DNA sequence. This sample comprises roughly 170,000 clones, 75% to 80% of them detected only once. Of the sample, 26% is held by the ten largest clones.

Collaborating institutions collected whole blood in K2EDTA tubes following their own protocols. For TCRbeta analysis, collaborators shipped samples in one of three forms: frozen whole blood, isolated PBMCs, or DNA extracted from either of those sample types. The investigation overall reported the following: Clinical and demographic metadata were provided uncurated, with the amount varying by source and participant.

The rearranged chain carries TRBV5-1 and TRBJ2-1, and the D gene may be TRBD2, 6 bases matching. Material for sequencing was peripheral blood. This receptor was identified in a woman in her 70s with acute or convalescent COVID-19. The sequenced DNA is TGCGCCTCTCGTGGGGGACTGGAAATCAATGAGCAGTTCTTC. The translation is CASRGGLEINEQFF.